By its share, the clone carrying this T cell receptor beta chain is large (0.1 to 1%). Its antigen remains unknown. Data came from immunoSEQ multiplex PCR; TCRdb stores just in-frame clones and leaves some out. Counted here are approximately 2,000 clones, approximately 25% occurring once; the ten biggest clones make up about 15%. This CDR3 is built from 11 residues. Germline V gene sequence: CDR1 LNHDA, CDR2 SQIVND (reference sequence). V lost 9 bases to trimming and J lost 4 bases, with 9 bases between them. This specimen comes from a study of T cells in localized non-small cell lung cancer. Regarding the study as a whole: Heterogeneity cannot be ruled out, as sequencing used one tumor region only. Tumor trailed uninvolved adjacent lung in T cell clonality, which peaked there.

The sample consisted of normal lung tissue next to the tumor, taken before any cancer treatment. The clonotype was recovered from a female donor over 55 with stage II lung adenocarcinoma. The chain is built from TRBV19 and TRBJ1-1, with D uncertain. This CDR3 reads CASLLGTEAFF. CDR3 nucleotides: TGTGCCAGCCTGCTGGGCACTGAAGCTTTCTTT.